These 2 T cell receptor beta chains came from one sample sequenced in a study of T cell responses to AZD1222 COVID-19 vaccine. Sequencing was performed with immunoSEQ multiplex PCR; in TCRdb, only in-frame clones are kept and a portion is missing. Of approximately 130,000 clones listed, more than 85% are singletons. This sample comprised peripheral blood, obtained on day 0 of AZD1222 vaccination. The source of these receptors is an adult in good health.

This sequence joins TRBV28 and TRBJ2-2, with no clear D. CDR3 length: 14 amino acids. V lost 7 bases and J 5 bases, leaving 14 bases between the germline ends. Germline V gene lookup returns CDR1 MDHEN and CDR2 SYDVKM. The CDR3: CASKRGDQTGELFF. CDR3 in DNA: TGTGCCAGCAAGAGAGGAGACCAAACCGGGGAGCTGTTTTTT.

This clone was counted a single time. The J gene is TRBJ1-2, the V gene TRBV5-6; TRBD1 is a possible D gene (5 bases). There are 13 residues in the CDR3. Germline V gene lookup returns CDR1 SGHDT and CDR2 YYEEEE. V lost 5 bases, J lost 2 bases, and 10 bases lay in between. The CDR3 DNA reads TGTGCCAGCAGGGGACCTGGGAACTATGGCTACACCTTC. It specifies CASRGPGNYGYTF.